The text below deals with one T cell receptor (beta chain). The protocol was immunoSEQ multiplex PCR, while the TCRdb copy is restricted to in-frame clones and leaves out a portion. The data show 40,000 or so clones, approximately 87% seen once. Germline V gene data show CDR1 as SGHRS and CDR2 as YFSETQ. The CDR3 totals 14 residues. Trimming cost V 2 bases and J 4 bases, with 11 bases left between them. The entry originates in a study of OX40 agonist ivuxolimab in advanced cancers. Study-level background: Patients got intravenous ivuxolimab at 0.01 to 10 mg/kg every 2 weeks.

The specimen comprised CD4+ or CD8+ T cells sorted from blood, sampled in a trial of the OX40 agonist ivuxolimab. The chain couples TRBV5-1 to TRBJ2-3; D gene unclear. This sequence was found in an adult with an advanced solid tumor such as melanoma, head and neck, liver or kidney cancer. Here the CDR3 reads CASSFGELADTQYF. In nucleotides, the CDR3 is TGCGCCAGCAGCTTTGGGGAATTGGCAGATACGCAGTATTTT.